This T cell receptor beta chain was captured in a study of T cells in Graves' hyperthyroidism and ophthalmopathy. In the study overall: Peripheral blood draws took place at initial diagnosis, ahead of any treatment. General study results and limits: In simple terms, a model built on 13 V-J features told ophthalmopathy apart from stable hyperthyroidism.

Diagnosing involved the use of clinical symptoms, serum thyroxine and TRAb, thyroid ultrasound and orbital computed tomography. This clonotype has just a few counts. Its antigen is still unknown. Mismatch with germline at one junction end may stem from a read error. TCR beta CDR3 sequences were amplified from RNA transcripts. First-round RT-PCR with HTBI primers amplified the TCR CDR3 region. One entry per CDR3 protein, called by TCRdb with MiXCR from the multiplex PCR reads. The sample carries 300,000 or so distinct CDR3 sequences, about 18% recorded once. The sequence derives from a woman in her sixties with Graves' ophthalmopathy. Sequencing was done on a sample of blood.

The CDR3 spells CASSRDRSCEQYF. The CDR3 DNA is TGTGCCAGCAGCCGGGACAGGTCCTGCGAGCAGTACTTC. This chain connects TRBV11-2 to TRBJ2-7; 8 bases are shared with TRBD1. The CDR3 covers 13 residues. CDR1 and CDR2 from the germline V gene are SGHAT and FQNNGV.